Below are 10 T cell receptor beta chains sequenced from a single sample in a study of CD4 T cells in relation to SARS-CoV-2 and coronaviruses. Before the COVID-19 pandemic, during about 2010-2018, CD4+ T cells were taken from unexposed donors. CD4+ T cells were isolated from the cells after about 11 days of culture. For these receptors, no antigen is known. Clones were read by immunoSEQ multiplex PCR, and TCRdb kept only the in-frame ones, dropping some. The sample records 28,000 or so clones, around 76% being singletons. Material: CD4+ T cells from PBMCs, cultured in vitro. Receptor source: a human donor in good health.

This chain connects TRBV5-5 to TRBJ2-2; D unresolved. Trimming took 4 bases from V and 9 from J, leaving 7 bases between them. CDR1 is SGHKS and CDR2 is YYEKEE in the germline V gene (reference sequence). The CDR3 contains 11 residues. This CDR3 is CASSLSRELFF. The CDR3 DNA sequence: TGTGCCAGCAGCCTCTCCCGGGAGCTGTTTTTT.

J is TRBJ2-3 and V is TRBV6-1; D gene ambiguous. The CDR3 consists of 15 residues. V was pared by 3 bases and J by 0 bases, with 10 bases between. Per the germline V gene, CDR1 is MNHNS and CDR2 is SASEGT. The CDR3, as DNA: TGTGCCAGCAGTGAGGCTGGTCGGAGCACAGATACGCAGTATTTT. Its translation is CASSEAGRSTDTQYF.

This chain links TRBV3-1 (or the pseudogene TRBV3-2) with TRBJ2-2, with TRBD1 as a possible D gene (6 bases). V lost 4 bases to trimming and J lost 4 bases, with 10 bases between them. Looked up from germline, CDR1 is LGHDT and CDR2 is YNNKEL (reference sequence). This CDR3 is 14 amino acids long. The CDR3 DNA reads TGTGCCAGCAGCCCGCCGACAGGCACCGGGGAGCTGTTTTTT. This gives the protein CASSPPTGTGELFF.

The chain is built from TRBV12-3 or TRBV12-4 and TRBJ2-5, with TRBD1 matching 7 bases. The CDR3 is made up of 13 amino acids. V dropped 6 bases and J dropped 3; count of bases not matched to a gene: 4. CDR3 in amino acids: CASSRDSKETQYF. CDR3 DNA sequence: TGTGCCAGCAGCCGGGACAGCAAAGAGACCCAGTACTTC.

The rearrangement links TRBV7-6 to TRBJ2-5; maybe TRBD1 (5 bases). CDR1 is SGHVS and CDR2 is FNYEAQ in the germline V gene. The CDR3 runs to 15 residues. Trimming took 5 bases from V and 0 from J, leaving 13 bases between them. The chain's CDR3 is CASSPHQGYQETQYF. Here the CDR3 DNA reads TGTGCCAGCAGCCCCCACCAGGGCTACCAAGAGACCCAGTACTTC.

The chain has TRBV11-2 and TRBJ1-6; 9 bases are a match to TRBD1. V shed 1 base and J 6 bases; nucleotides not matched to a gene: 1. Germline assignment: CDR1 SGHAT and CDR2 FQNNGV. The CDR3 sequence is 15 residues long. The CDR3 bases are TGTGCCAGCAGCTTAGGGGACAGGGTTAATTCACCCCTCCACTTT. Its protein product is CASSLGDRVNSPLHF.

Concerning this clone: One end of the junction does not line up with germline, which may come from a read error. J is TRBJ2-5 and V is TRBV9; D unresolved. Germline assignment: CDR1 SGDLS and CDR2 YYNGEE. This CDR3 region has 13 residues. The CDR3 DNA reads TGTGCCAGCAGCGTAGGGGTCGAGACCCTCCTCCACTTC. This encodes CASSVGVETLLHF.

This sequence joins TRBV19 and TRBJ2-1; the D call may be TRBD1 or TRBD2 (5 bases each). The germline gives CDR1 LNHDA, CDR2 SQIVND (reference sequence). The CDR3 is 15 residues long. V lost 5 bases, J lost 10 bases, and 21 bases lay in between. CDR3 region: CASSPRPVLGTEQFF. In DNA form, the CDR3 reads TGTGCCAGTAGTCCGAGGCCCGTTTTAGGGACGGAGCAGTTCTTC.

This sequence joins TRBV10-3 and TRBJ2-6; D tentatively reads TRBD1 or TRBD2 (6 bases each). Looked up from germline, CDR1 is ENHRY and CDR2 is SYGVKD. The CDR3 runs 17 residues. The germline V and J ends were trimmed by 10 bases and 0 bases, with 19 bases remaining between them. CDR3 residues: CASLPGALTSGANVLTF. The CDR3 coding sequence is TGTGCCAGCCTGCCGGGGGCTTTAACCTCTGGGGCCAACGTCCTGACTTTC.

V is TRBV12-3 or TRBV12-4 and J is TRBJ1-1, with D possibly matching TRBD1 (5 bases). Trimming removed 2 bases at V and 4 bases at J, with 8 bases between. CDR3 length: 13 residues. The CDR3 coding sequence is TGTGCCAGCAGTTTACGGCAGGGCACTGAAGCTTTCTTT. It codes for CASSLRQGTEAFF.